A selection of T cell receptor beta chains follows, all from one sample in a study of CD8 T cells in ankylosing spondylitis. TCRdb re-analysed the 5' RACE reads in MiXCR, keeping a single row per CDR3 protein. The data contain 350,000 to 450,000 distinct CDR3 sequences, 25% to 30% of them seen just once; the ten biggest clones take up about 0.89%. Input material: blood, either unsorted or a sorted T cell fraction (not recorded which). These receptors came from a male donor with ankylosing spondylitis. Each CDR3 is given with its conserved first and last residue. A D gene is named only where the DNA matches it firmly. Only some rows state a clone size, as once, few, many or a class for expanded clones.

d_call	cdr3_length	v_call	j_call	clone_size	cdr3_aa	cdr3_nt
TRBD1	15	TRBV7-2	TRBJ1-4	-	CASSVRGRPNEKLFF	TGTGCCAGCAGCGTTAGGGGGCGCCCTAATGAAAAACTGTTTTTT
-	13	TRBV12-3/TRBV12-4	TRBJ1-1	-	CASSWHLNTEAFF	TGTGCCAGCAGTTGGCATTTGAACACTGAAGCTTTCTTT
-	12	TRBV12-3/TRBV12-4	TRBJ2-3	-	CASSSTTDTQYF	TGTGCCAGCTCATCCACCACAGATACGCAGTATTTT
-	15	TRBV20-1	TRBJ1-4	-	CSARDQGLANEKLFF	TGCAGTGCTAGAGATCAGGGGTTGGCTAATGAAAAACTGTTTTTT
TRBD1	17	TRBV7-9	TRBJ1-2	many	CASSLNPSGTGGRGYTF	TGTGCCAGCAGCCTTAACCCCTCCGGGACAGGGGGCCGAGGCTACACCTTC
-	14	TRBV24-1	TRBJ1-4	-	CATSATGLNEKLFF	TGTGCCACCAGCGCGACAGGCCTTAATGAAAAACTGTTTTTT
TRBD1	13	TRBV24-1	TRBJ1-5	-	CATGTGLGQPQHF	TGTGCCACTGGGACAGGGCTGGGGCAGCCCCAGCATTTT
-	14	TRBV10-3	TRBJ1-1	-	CANPGTRRDTEAFF	TGTGCCAACCCCGGGACTCGTAGGGACACTGAAGCTTTCTTT
-	16	TRBV10-3	TRBJ1-3	few	CAISEANRVLGNTIYF	TGTGCCATCAGTGAGGCGAACCGGGTCCTAGGAAACACCATATATTTT
TRBD1	16	TRBV25-1	TRBJ2-1	-	CASSSGTGVIHNEQFF	TGTGCCAGCTCTTCAGGGACAGGGGTGATCCACAATGAGCAGTTCTTC
-	14	TRBV3-1	TRBJ1-1	-	CASSQPGVGGEAFF	TGTGCCAGCAGCCAACCCGGGGTCGGAGGTGAAGCTTTCTTT
-	16	TRBV18	TRBJ1-1	few	CASSPPILLTNTEAFF	TGTGCCAGCTCACCACCGATCCTTCTGACGAACACTGAAGCTTTCTTT
-	13	TRBV5-4	TRBJ2-3	-	CASSFFPADTQYF	TGTGCCAGCAGCTTTTTTCCAGCAGATACGCAGTATTTT
-	14	TRBV5-1	TRBJ2-3	-	CASSPRLNTDTQYF	TGCGCCAGCAGCCCCCGGCTGAACACAGATACGCAGTATTTT
TRBD2	15	TRBV29-1	TRBJ2-1	few	CSVSGTSGSYNEQFF	TGCAGCGTTTCCGGGACTAGCGGCTCCTACAATGAGCAGTTCTTC
-	12	TRBV29-1	TRBJ1-2	-	CTSSLANYGYTF	TGCACCTCTTCCCTTGCTAACTATGGCTACACCTTC
TRBD2	19	TRBV4-2	TRBJ2-1	few	CASSQVRPGLAGGRHEQFF	TGTGCCAGCAGCCAAGTTAGGCCCGGTTTGGCGGGAGGGCGGCATGAGCAGTTCTTC
-	15	TRBV20-1	TRBJ1-4	once	CSARPLEGTGEKLFF	TGCAGTGCTAGACCTTTAGAGGGGACCGGCGAAAAACTGTTTTTT
-	13	TRBV27	TRBJ2-7	-	CASSRRGSYEQYF	TGTGCCAGCAGCCGTCGGGGGTCCTACGAGCAGTACTTC